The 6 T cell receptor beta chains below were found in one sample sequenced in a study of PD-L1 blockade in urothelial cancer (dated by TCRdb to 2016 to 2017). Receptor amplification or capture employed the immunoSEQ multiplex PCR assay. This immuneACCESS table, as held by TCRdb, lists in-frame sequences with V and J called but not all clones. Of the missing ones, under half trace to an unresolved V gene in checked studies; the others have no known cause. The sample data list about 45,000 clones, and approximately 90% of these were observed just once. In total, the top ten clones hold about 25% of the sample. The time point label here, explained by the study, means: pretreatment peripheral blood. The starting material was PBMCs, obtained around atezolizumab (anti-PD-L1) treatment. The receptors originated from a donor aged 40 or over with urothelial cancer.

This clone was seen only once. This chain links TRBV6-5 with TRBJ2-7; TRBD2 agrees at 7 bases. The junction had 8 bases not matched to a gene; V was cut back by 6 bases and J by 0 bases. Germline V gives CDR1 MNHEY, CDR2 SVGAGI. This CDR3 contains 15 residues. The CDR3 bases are TGTGCCAGCAGCAGCGGGACCCCGGGCTCCTACGAGCAGTACTTC. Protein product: CASSSGTPGSYEQYF.

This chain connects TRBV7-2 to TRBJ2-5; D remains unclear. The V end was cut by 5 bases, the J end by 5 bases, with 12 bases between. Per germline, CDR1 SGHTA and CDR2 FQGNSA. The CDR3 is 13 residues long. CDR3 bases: TGTGCCAGCAGCCCCCCATCGGTGGAGACCCAGTACTTC. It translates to CASSPPSVETQYF.

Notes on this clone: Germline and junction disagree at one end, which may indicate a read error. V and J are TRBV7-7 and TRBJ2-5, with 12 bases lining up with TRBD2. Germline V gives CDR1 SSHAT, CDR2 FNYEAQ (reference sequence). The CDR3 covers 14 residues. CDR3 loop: CASSLAGGQETQYF. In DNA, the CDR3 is TGTGCTAGCAGCCTAGCGGGAGGGCAAGAGACCCAGTACTTC. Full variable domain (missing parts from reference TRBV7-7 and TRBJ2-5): GAGVSQSPRYKVTKRGQDVTLRCDPISSHATLYWYQQALGQGPEFLTYFNYEAQPDKSGLPSDRFSAERPEGSISTLTIQRTEQRDSAMYRCASSLAGGQETQYFGPGTRLLVL.

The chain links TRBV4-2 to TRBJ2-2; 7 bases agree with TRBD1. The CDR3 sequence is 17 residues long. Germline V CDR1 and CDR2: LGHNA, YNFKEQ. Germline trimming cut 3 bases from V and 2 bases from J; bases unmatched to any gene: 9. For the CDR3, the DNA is TGTGCCAGCAGCCATGGTACAGGGGTGGCTAACACCGGGGAGCTGTTTTTT. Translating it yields CASSHGTGVANTGELFF.

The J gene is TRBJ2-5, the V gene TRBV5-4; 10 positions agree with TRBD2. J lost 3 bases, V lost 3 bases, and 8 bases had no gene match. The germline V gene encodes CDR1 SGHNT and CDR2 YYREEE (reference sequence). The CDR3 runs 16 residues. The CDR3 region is CASSSGLAAGKETQYF. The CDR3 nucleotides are TGTGCCAGCAGCTCCGGACTAGCGGCCGGAAAAGAGACCCAGTACTTC.

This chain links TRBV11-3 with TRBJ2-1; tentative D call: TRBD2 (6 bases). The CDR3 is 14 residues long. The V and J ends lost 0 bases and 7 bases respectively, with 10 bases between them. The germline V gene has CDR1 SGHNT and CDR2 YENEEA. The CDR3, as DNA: TGTGCCAGCAGCTTAGAGACGGGGAGGAATGAGCAGTTCTTC. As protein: CASSLETGRNEQFF.